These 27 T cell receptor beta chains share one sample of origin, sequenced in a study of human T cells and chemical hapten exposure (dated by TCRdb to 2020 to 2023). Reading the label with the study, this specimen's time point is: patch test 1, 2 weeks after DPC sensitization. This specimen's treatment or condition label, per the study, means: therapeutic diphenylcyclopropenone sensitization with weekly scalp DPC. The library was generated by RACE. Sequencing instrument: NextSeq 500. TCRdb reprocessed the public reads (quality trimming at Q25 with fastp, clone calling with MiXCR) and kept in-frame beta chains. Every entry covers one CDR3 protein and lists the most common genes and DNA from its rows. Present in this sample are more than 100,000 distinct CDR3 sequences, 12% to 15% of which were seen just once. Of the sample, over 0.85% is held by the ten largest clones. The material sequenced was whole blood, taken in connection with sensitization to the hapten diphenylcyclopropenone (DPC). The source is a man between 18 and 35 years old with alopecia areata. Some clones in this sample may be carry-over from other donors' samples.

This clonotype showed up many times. Written as DNA, the CDR3 is TGCAGTGCTAGTAGGCAGGGGAGCACTGAAGCTTTCTTT. It translates to CSASRQGSTEAFF. This chain connects TRBV20-1 to TRBJ1-1; D possibly corresponds to TRBD1 (6 bases). V was clipped by 3 bases and J by 4 bases, with 12 bases between them. CDR1 DFQATT and CDR2 SNEGSKA come from the germline V gene (reference sequence). The CDR3 contains 13 residues.

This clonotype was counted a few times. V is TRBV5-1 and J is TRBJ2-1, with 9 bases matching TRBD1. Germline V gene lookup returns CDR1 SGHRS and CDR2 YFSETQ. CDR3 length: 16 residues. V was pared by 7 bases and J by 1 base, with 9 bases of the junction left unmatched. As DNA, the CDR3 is TGCGCCAGCGGACTCTCCGGGACAGGGTCCTACAATGAGCAGTTCTTC. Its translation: CASGLSGTGSYNEQFF.

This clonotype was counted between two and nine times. The CDR3: CASSLIGTGTDTQYF. The CDR3 nucleotides are TGTGCCAGCAGCTTAATTGGGACAGGCACAGATACGCAGTATTTT. V usage is TRBV7-2 and J usage is TRBJ2-3, with 7 positions matching TRBD1. This CDR3 region has 15 residues. With V trimmed by 2 bases and J by 1 base, 3 bases remained unmatched. From germline, CDR1 is SGHTA and CDR2 FQGNSA.

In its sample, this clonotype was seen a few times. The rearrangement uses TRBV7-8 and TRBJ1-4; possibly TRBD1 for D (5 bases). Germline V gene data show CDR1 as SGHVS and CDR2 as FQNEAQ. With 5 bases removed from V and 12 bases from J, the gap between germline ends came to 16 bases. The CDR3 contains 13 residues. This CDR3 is CASSPGLTSELFF. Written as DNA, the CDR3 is TGTGCCAGCAGCCCGGGACTTACGAGCGAACTGTTTTTT.

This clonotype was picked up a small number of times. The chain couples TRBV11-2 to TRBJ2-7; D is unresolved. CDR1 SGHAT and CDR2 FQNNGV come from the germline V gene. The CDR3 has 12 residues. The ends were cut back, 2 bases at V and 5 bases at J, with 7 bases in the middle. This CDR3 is CASSLQRDEQYF. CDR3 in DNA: TGTGCCAGCAGCTTACAAAGGGACGAGCAGTACTTC.

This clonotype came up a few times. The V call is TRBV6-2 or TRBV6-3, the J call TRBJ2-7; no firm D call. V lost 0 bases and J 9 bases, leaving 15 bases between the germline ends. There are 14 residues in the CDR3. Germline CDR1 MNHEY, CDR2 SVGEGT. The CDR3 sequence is CASSYSPTAYWQYF. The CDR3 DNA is TGTGCCAGCAGTTACTCGCCGACGGCCTACTGGCAGTACTTC.

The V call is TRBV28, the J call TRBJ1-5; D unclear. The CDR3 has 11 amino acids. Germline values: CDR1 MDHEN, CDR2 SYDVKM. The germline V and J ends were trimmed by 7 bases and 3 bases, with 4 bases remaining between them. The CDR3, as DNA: TGTGCCAGCACCAACAATCAGCCCCAGCATTTT. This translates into CASTNNQPQHF.

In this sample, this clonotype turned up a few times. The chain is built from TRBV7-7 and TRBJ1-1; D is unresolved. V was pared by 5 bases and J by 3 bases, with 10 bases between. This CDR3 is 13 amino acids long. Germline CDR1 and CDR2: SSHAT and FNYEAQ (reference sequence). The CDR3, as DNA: TGTGCCAGCAGCCGGAACCAGGACACTGAAGCTTTCTTT. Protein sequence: CASSRNQDTEAFF.

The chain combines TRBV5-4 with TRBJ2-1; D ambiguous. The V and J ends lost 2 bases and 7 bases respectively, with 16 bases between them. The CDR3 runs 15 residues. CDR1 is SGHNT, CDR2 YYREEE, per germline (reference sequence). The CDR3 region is CASSFYSRPANEQFF. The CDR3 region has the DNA TGTGCCAGCAGCTTTTACAGTCGACCCGCTAATGAGCAGTTCTTC.

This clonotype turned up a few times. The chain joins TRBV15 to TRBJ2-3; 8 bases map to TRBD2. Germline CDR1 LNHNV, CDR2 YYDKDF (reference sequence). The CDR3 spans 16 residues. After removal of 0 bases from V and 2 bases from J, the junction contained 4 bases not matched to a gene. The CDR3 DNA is TGTGCCACCAGCAGAGAAGCGGGGGCCAACACAGATACGCAGTATTTT. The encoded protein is CATSREAGANTDTQYF.

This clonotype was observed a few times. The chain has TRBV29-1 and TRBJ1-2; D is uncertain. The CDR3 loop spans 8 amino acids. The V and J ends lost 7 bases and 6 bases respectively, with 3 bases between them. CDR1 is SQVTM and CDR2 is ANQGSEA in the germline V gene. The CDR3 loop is CSGDGYTF. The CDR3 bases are TGCAGCGGCGATGGCTACACCTTC.

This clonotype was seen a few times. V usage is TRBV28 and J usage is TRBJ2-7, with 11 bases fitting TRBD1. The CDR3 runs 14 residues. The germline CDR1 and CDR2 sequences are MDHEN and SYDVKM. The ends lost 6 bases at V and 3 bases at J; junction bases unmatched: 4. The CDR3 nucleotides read TGTGCCAGCAGATCCGGGACAGGGGGCTACGAGCAGTACTTC. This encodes CASRSGTGGYEQYF. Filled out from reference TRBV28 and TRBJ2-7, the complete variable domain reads DVKVTQSSRYLVKRTGEKVFLECVQDMDHENMFWYRQDPGLGLRLIYFSYDVKMKEKGDIPEGYSVSREKKERFSLILESASTNQTSMYLCASRSGTGGYEQYFGPGTRLTVT.

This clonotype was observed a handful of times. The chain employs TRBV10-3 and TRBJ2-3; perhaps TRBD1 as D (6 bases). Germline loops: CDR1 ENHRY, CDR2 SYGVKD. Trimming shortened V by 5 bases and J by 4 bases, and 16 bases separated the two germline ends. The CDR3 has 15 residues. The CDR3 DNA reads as TGTGCCATCAGTTCACTCGACAGGAGATCAGATACGCAGTATTTT. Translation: CAISSLDRRSDTQYF.

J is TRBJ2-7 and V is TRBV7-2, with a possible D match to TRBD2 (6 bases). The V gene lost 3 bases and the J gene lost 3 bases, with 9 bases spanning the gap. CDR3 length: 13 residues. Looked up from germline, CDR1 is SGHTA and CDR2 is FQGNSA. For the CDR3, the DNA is TGTGCCAGCAGCTTGGGGGGAATCTACGAGCAGTACTTC. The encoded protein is CASSLGGIYEQYF.

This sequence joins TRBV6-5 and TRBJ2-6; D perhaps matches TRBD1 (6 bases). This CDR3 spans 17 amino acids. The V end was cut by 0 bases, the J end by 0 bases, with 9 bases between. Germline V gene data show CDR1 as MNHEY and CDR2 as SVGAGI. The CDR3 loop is CASSYSGGTSGANVLTF. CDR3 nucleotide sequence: TGTGCCAGCAGTTACTCAGGGGGAACCTCTGGGGCCAACGTCCTGACTTTC.

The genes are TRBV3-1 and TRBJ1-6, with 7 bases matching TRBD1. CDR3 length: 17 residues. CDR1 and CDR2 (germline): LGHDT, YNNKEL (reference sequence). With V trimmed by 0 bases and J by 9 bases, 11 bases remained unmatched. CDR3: CASSQESGPGGGSPLHF. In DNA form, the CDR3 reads TGTGCCAGCAGCCAAGAAAGTGGGCCAGGGGGAGGTTCACCCCTCCACTTT.

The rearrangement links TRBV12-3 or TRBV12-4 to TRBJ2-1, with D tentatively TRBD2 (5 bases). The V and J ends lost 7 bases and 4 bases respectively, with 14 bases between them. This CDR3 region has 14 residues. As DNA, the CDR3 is TGTGCCAGCATTCGCGCAGCGGAATACAATGAGCAGTTCTTC. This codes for CASIRAAEYNEQFF.

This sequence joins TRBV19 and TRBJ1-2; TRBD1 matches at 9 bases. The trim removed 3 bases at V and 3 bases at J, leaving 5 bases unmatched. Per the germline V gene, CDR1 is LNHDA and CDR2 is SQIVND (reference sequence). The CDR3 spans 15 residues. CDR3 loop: CASSIGTGTYYGYTF. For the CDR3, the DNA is TGTGCCAGTAGTATCGGGACAGGGACCTACTATGGCTACACCTTC.

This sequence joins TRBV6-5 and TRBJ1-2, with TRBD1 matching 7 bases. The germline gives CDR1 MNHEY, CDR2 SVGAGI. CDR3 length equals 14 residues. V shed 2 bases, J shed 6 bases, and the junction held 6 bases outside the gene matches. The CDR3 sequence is CASSYVTGSNGYTF. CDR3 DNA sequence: TGTGCCAGCAGTTACGTGACAGGGTCCAATGGCTACACCTTC.

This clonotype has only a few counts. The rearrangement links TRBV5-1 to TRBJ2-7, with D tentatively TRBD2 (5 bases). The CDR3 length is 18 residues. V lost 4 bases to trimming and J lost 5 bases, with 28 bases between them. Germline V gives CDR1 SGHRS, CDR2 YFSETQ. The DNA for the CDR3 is TGCGCCAGCAGCCCCCGCCTTCAGGTTGTGGCAGCGCGGGACGAGCAGTACTTC. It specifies CASSPRLQVVAARDEQYF.

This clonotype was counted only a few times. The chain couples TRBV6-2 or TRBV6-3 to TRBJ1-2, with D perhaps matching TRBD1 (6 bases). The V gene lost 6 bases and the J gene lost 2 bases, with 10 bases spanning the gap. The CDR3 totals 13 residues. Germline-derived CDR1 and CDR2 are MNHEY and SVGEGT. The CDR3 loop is CASSRGKNYGYTF. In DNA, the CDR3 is TGTGCCAGCAGCAGGGGCAAGAACTATGGCTACACCTTC.

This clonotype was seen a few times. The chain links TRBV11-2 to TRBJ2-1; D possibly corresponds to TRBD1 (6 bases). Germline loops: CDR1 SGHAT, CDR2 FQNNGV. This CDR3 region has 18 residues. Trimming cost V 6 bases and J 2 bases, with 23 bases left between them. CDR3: CASRGTGSGSGPYNEQFF. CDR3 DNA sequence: TGTGCCAGCAGAGGTACAGGGAGCGGAAGTGGCCCCTACAATGAGCAGTTCTTC. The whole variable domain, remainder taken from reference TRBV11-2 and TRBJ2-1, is EAGVAQSPRYKIIEKRQSVAFWCNPISGHATLYWYQQILGQGPKLLIQFQNNGVVDDSQLPKDRFSAERLKGVDSTLKIQPAKLEDSAVYLCASRGTGSGSGPYNEQFFGPGTRLTVL.

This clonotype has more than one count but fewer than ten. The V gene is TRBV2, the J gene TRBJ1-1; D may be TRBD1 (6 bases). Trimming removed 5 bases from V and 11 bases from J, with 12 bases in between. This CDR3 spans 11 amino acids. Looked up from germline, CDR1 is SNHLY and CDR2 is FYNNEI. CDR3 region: CASSRQDGAFF. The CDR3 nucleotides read TGTGCCAGCAGTAGACAGGATGGGGCTTTCTTT.

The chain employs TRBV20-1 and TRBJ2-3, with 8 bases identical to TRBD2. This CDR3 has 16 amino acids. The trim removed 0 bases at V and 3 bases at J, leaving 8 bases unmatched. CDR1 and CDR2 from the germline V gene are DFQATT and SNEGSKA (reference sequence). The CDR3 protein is CSARDQASGLTDTQYF. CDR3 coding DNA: TGCAGTGCTAGAGATCAAGCTAGCGGGCTGACAGATACGCAGTATTTT.

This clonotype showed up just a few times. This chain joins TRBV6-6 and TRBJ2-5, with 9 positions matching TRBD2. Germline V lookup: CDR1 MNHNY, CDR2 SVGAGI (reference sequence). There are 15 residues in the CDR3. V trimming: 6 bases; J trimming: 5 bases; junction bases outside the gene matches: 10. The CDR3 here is CASRLAGPAQETQYF. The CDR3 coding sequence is TGTGCCAGCAGGCTAGCGGGGCCCGCTCAGGAGACCCAGTACTTC.

CDR3 nucleotides: TGTGCCAGCAGTCTCTCCTACAGGGGAGGCTATAATTCACCCCTCCACTTT. It translates to CASSLSYRGGYNSPLHF. The chain joins TRBV28 to TRBJ1-6; the match to TRBD1 covers 7 bases. Losses at the gene ends were 5 bases for V and 3 bases for J; bases not matched to a gene: 10. The CDR3 has 17 residues. Germline V lookup: CDR1 MDHEN, CDR2 SYDVKM.

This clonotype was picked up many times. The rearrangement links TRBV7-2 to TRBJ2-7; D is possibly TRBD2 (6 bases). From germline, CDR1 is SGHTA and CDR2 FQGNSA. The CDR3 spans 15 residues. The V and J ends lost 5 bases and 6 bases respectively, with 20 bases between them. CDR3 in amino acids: CASSTHGIPGGEQYF. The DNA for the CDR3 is TGTGCCAGCAGCACCCACGGTATCCCCGGGGGCGAGCAGTACTTC.